This T cell receptor (beta chain) was sequenced for a study of tumor-infiltrating lymphocytes in primary liver carcinoma. The CDR3 spans 15 residues. CDR1 MDHEN and CDR2 SYDVKM come from the germline V gene. V was shortened by 3 bases and J by 0 bases, with 8 bases between the two germline ends. Regarding the study as a whole: Whereas tumor region pairs overlapped more, tumor-adjacent and tumor-blood pairs overlapped less.

Germline DNA was also extracted, with blood RNA taken from unsorted whole blood. Points on this clonotype: Its cognate antigen is unknown.

With approximately 500 ng total RNA as template and a constant-region primer, TCR beta cDNA was made. ARM-PCR, slightly modified, supplied the TCR beta libraries through three nested multiplex PCR rounds. Amplification in the first two PCR rounds was performed using TRBV1-TRBV30 forward primers and a C-beta reverse primer for roughly 9 cycles each. TCRdb ran MiXCR on the multiplex PCR reads and lists one entry per CDR3 protein. The sample contains about 310,000 distinct CDR3 sequences, 50% to 70% of which appear only once. This receptor was taken from a man aged 35 to 55 with primary liver carcinoma and hepatitis B virus infection. This sequence joins TRBV28 and TRBJ2-2; TRBD2 is a possible D gene (5 bases). Sequenced: peripheral blood. The CDR3 sequence is CASSFQRPNTGELFF. DNA of the CDR3: TGTGCCAGCAGTTTTCAGCGGCCGAACACCGGGGAGCTGTTTTTT.